These 14 T cell receptor beta chains were all obtained from the same sample, sequenced in a study of blood T cell repertoires in COVID-19. The assay was immunoSEQ multiplex PCR, and TCRdb's table has in-frame clones only and misses some. The table records about 480,000 clones, nearly 90% of them present only once. Sequencing input: peripheral blood. These receptors were taken from a young man with COVID-19, enrolled during active disease.

The J gene is TRBJ2-3, the V gene TRBV5-1; TRBD2 matches 8 bases. CDR1 and CDR2 from the germline V gene are SGHRS and YFSETQ. The CDR3 contains 17 residues. Trimming cost V 2 bases and J 3 bases; bases outside gene matches: 11. The CDR3 spells CASSLGIAGSSTDTQYF. CDR3 bases: TGCGCCAGCAGCTTAGGTATAGCGGGATCTAGTACAGATACGCAGTATTTT.

This clone was counted once. This chain links TRBV5-4 with TRBJ2-5; a possible D gene is TRBD2 (6 bases). From germline, CDR1 is SGHNT and CDR2 YYREEE (reference sequence). The CDR3 runs 14 residues. V was pared by 2 bases and J by 5 bases, with 13 bases between. The CDR3 loop is CASSFSRDSETQYF. CDR3 bases: TGTGCCAGCAGCTTTAGTAGGGACTCGGAGACCCAGTACTTC.

This chain connects TRBV19 to TRBJ2-5; a possible D gene is TRBD1 (6 bases). Looked up from germline, CDR1 is LNHDA and CDR2 is SQIVND (reference sequence). This CDR3 has 14 amino acids. Trimming took 0 bases from V and 7 from J, leaving 12 bases between them. CDR3: CASSIEGPGATQYF. Here the CDR3 DNA reads TGTGCCAGTAGTATAGAGGGGCCAGGGGCGACCCAGTACTTC.

The CDR3 is CASSSTTSGYEQYF. DNA for the CDR3: TGTGCCAGCAGCTCAACAACTAGCGGCTACGAGCAGTACTTC. This chain connects TRBV7-9 to TRBJ2-7; TRBD2 agrees at 8 bases. Germline V gives CDR1 SEHNR, CDR2 FQNEAQ (reference sequence). The CDR3 extends over 14 amino acids. J lost 3 bases, V lost 4 bases, and 5 bases had no gene match.

This chain connects TRBV27 to TRBJ2-7; 7 nucleotides match TRBD1. Per germline, CDR1 MNHEY and CDR2 SMNVEV (reference sequence). Unmatched junction bases numbered 13, after V lost 5 bases and J lost 6 bases. This CDR3 is built from 15 residues. DNA of the CDR3: TGTGCCAGCAGTAGCCTATATACAGGGGTGGGCGAGCAGTACTTC. Residues: CASSSLYTGVGEQYF.

This clone has only a few counts. The chain carries TRBV27 and TRBJ1-6; D is perhaps TRBD1 (5 bases). The ends were cut back, 5 bases at V and 7 bases at J, with 12 bases in the middle. Germline values: CDR1 MNHEY, CDR2 SMNVEV (reference sequence). The CDR3 sequence is 14 residues long. As DNA, the CDR3 is TGTGCCAGCAGTACCCGGGGGATAAATTCACCCCTCCACTTT. It yields the protein CASSTRGINSPLHF.

The chain couples TRBV4-1 to TRBJ2-3; 8 nucleotides line up with TRBD1. Germline lookup yields CDR1 MGHRA and CDR2 YSYEKL. Trimming at V came to 2 bases and at J to 4 bases, leaving 2 bases not matched to a gene. CDR3 length: 14 amino acids. The CDR3 sequence: CASSQTDRADTQYF. The CDR3 DNA reads as TGCGCCAGCAGCCAAACGGACAGGGCAGATACGCAGTATTTT.

This chain uses TRBV11-3 with TRBJ2-1; 7 bases fit TRBD1. The germline V gene encodes CDR1 SGHNT and CDR2 YENEEA. CDR3 length equals 16 residues. The trim removed 0 bases at V and 4 bases at J, leaving 6 bases unmatched. CDR3 residues: CASSLDGDSRYNEQFF. As DNA, the CDR3 is TGTGCCAGCAGCTTAGATGGGGACAGCCGATACAATGAGCAGTTCTTC. The full variable domain, its missing parts supplied by reference TRBV11-3 and TRBJ2-1, is EAGVVQSPRYKIIEKKQPVAFWCNPISGHNTLYWYLQNLGQGPELLIRYENEEAVDDSQLPKDRFSAERLKGVDSTLKIQPAELGDSAVYLCASSLDGDSRYNEQFFGPGTRLTVL.

The chain employs TRBV6-5 and TRBJ1-6; TRBD1 matches 9 bases. This CDR3 has 15 amino acids. Trimming took 5 bases from V and 7 from J; bases not matched to a gene: 6. Germline values: CDR1 MNHEY, CDR2 SVGAGI. The CDR3 protein is CASSPEGTGNSPLHF. The CDR3 DNA is TGTGCCAGCAGTCCTGAAGGGACAGGGAATTCACCCCTCCACTTT.

The chain has TRBV5-1 and TRBJ1-1, with 12 positions matching TRBD1. Germline V lookup: CDR1 SGHRS, CDR2 YFSETQ. After removal of 6 bases from V and 6 bases from J, the junction contained 9 bases not matched to a gene. The CDR3 runs 15 residues. For the CDR3, the DNA is TGCGCCAGCAACCCCCGGGGACAGGGGGCCTCTGAAGCTTTCTTT. It specifies CASNPRGQGASEAFF.

The V and J genes are TRBV9 and TRBJ2-7, with 7 bases lining up with TRBD1. Germline V gene data show CDR1 as SGDLS and CDR2 as YYNGEE. The CDR3 spans 14 residues. V trimming: 0 bases; J trimming: 6 bases; junction bases outside the gene matches: 6. CDR3: CASSVGDRDAEQYF. CDR3 coding DNA: TGTGCCAGCAGCGTAGGTGACAGGGATGCCGAGCAGTACTTC.

V usage is TRBV6-6 and J usage is TRBJ1-6; TRBD1 is a possible D gene (6 bases). CDR1 MNHNY and CDR2 SVGAGI come from the germline V gene (reference sequence). Trimming shortened V by 6 bases and J by 5 bases, and 11 bases separated the two germline ends. CDR3 size: 14 residues. The CDR3 bases are TGTGCCAGCAGGGTAGGACAGAATAATTCACCCCTCCACTTT. Protein sequence: CASRVGQNNSPLHF.

This chain links TRBV19 with TRBJ1-4; TRBD1 might be the D (5 bases). The ends were cut back, 1 base at V and 8 bases at J, with 14 bases in the middle. CDR3 length equals 15 residues. Per germline, CDR1 LNHDA and CDR2 SQIVND (reference sequence). The CDR3, as DNA: TGTGCCAGTAGTATAGTCGCGGGAAGGGACGAAAAACTGTTTTTT. It translates to CASSIVAGRDEKLFF.

This clone was found once. The chain uses TRBV27 and TRBJ1-6; no clear D gene. The CDR3 totals 13 residues. The germline V gene encodes CDR1 MNHEY and CDR2 SMNVEV (reference sequence). Trimming took 2 bases from V and 6 from J, leaving 5 bases between them. The CDR3 reads CASSLASNSPLHF. The CDR3 nucleotides are TGTGCCAGCAGTTTAGCCAGTAATTCACCCCTCCACTTT.